This TCR beta chain is drawn from a study of cytomegalovirus exposure and HLA in healthy donors. Here immunoSEQ multiplex PCR was the method, and the copy in TCRdb shows in-frame clones only, minus some. The table has around 60,000 clones, 85% to 95% seen once. The CDR3 is made up of 12 amino acids. V lost 1 base and J lost 3, with 5 bases in between. The germline CDR1 and CDR2 sequences are SGHKS and YYEKEE (reference sequence). The clonotype comes from a man aged 18 to 29 in good health and CMV-seropositive. The chain is built from TRBV5-5 and TRBJ2-7; perhaps TRBD2 as D (5 bases). Sequencing was done on a sample of PBMCs. Written as DNA, the CDR3 is TGTGCCAGCAGCTTGCGGGGCTACGAGCAGTACTTC. This gives the protein CASSLRGYEQYF.